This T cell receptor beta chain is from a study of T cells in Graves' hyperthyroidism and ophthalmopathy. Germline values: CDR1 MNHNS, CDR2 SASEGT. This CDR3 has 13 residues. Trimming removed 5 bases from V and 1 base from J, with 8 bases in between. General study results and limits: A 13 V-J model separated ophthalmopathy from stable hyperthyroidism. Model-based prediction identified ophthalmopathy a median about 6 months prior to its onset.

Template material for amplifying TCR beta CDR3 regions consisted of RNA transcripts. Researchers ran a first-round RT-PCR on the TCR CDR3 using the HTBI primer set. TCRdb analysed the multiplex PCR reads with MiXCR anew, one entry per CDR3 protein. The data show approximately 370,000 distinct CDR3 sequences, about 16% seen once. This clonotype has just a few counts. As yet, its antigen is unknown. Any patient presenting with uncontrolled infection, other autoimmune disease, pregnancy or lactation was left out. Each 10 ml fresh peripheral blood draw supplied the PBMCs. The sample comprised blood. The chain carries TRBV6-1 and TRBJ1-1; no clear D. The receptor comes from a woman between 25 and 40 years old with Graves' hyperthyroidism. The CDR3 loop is CASSFYENTEAFF. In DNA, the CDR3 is TGTGCCAGCAGTTTTTATGAGAACACTGAAGCTTTCTTT.